This passage covers 10 T cell receptor beta chains from one sample sequenced in a study of blood T cell repertoires in COVID-19. TCRdb keeps only in-frame clones here, not all; method: immunoSEQ multiplex PCR. The data hold 200,000 to 250,000 clones, with 90% observed a single time. Material for sequencing was PBMCs or T cells enriched from blood (not recorded which). The receptors come from a man aged 25-45 years who had been exposed to COVID-19.

V gene TRBV7-9 combines with J gene TRBJ2-1, with D perhaps TRBD1 (6 bases). The CDR3 runs 15 residues. Per germline, CDR1 SEHNR and CDR2 FQNEAQ (reference sequence). The V end was cut by 4 bases, the J end by 7 bases, with 17 bases between. CDR3 sequence: CASSSTGLRGNEQFF. For the CDR3, the DNA is TGTGCCAGCAGCTCCACCGGCCTCAGGGGAAATGAGCAGTTCTTC.

The chain carries TRBV9 and TRBJ2-1; 8 nucleotides agree with TRBD2. There are 15 residues in the CDR3. In germline, CDR1 is SGDLS, CDR2 YYNGEE. The V and J ends lost 0 bases and 4 bases, in that order; junction bases with no gene match: 3. The CDR3 region is CASSVGTSGYNEQFF. As DNA, the CDR3 is TGTGCCAGCAGCGTAGGAACTAGCGGTTACAATGAGCAGTTCTTC.

The chain links TRBV19 to TRBJ1-3; TRBD1 agrees at 8 bases. V lost 2 bases and J lost 0; bases outside the gene matches: 3. CDR3 length: 16 residues. The V gene's germline CDR1 is LNHDA and CDR2 SQIVND (reference sequence). The CDR3 nucleotides read TGTGCCAGTAGTATACGGACAGGGAGCTCTGGAAACACCATATATTTT. Translating it yields CASSIRTGSSGNTIYF.

This chain uses TRBV5-1 with TRBJ1-2; 9 bases fit TRBD1. Losses at the gene ends were 4 bases for V and 2 bases for J; bases not matched to a gene: 3. The germline gives CDR1 SGHRS, CDR2 YFSETQ. This CDR3 contains 14 residues. DNA of the CDR3: TGCGCCAGCAGCCAAACAGGGGGCAACTATGGCTACACCTTC. Amino acids: CASSQTGGNYGYTF.

This chain joins TRBV28 and TRBJ2-1, with TRBD1 matching 9 bases. The germline V gene encodes CDR1 MDHEN and CDR2 SYDVKM. This CDR3 has 13 amino acids. CDR3 sequence reads: CAGGGQGHNEQFF. CDR3 in DNA: TGTGCGGGTGGGGGACAGGGCCACAATGAGCAGTTCTTC.

This chain links TRBV11-2 with TRBJ2-7; 9 nucleotides line up with TRBD2. Germline loops: CDR1 SGHAT, CDR2 FQNNGV. The V gene end was trimmed by 4 bases and the J gene end by 5 bases; junction bases not matched to a gene: 6. This CDR3 has 14 amino acids. CDR3 coding DNA: TGTGCCAGCAGCTCGGGACTAGCCCGTCACGAGCAGTACTTC. Translated: CASSSGLARHEQYF.

This rearrangement joins TRBV29-1 to TRBJ2-4; TRBD1 agrees at 8 bases. Germline CDR1 and CDR2: SQVTM and ANQGSEA. The CDR3 spans 13 residues. V shed 7 bases and J 6 bases; nucleotides not matched to a gene: 8. The CDR3 protein is CSAFKTGGNIQYF. The CDR3 region has the DNA TGCAGCGCATTTAAAACAGGGGGAAACATTCAGTACTTC.

The rearrangement joins TRBV18 to TRBJ2-5, with a tentative D call TRBD1 (6 bases). The CDR3 is 14 amino acids. Trimming shortened V by 3 bases and J by 2 bases, and 10 bases separated the two germline ends. Germline V gene sequence: CDR1 KGHSH, CDR2 LQKENI. The CDR3 is CASSPRTGQETQYF. The DNA of the CDR3 is TGTGCCAGCTCACCTCGTACAGGGCAAGAGACCCAGTACTTC.

The CDR3 DNA follows: TGTGCCAGTAGTATAGGTCGGCAGGGAAACGAAAAACTGTTTTTT. Its protein product is CASSIGRQGNEKLFF. V is TRBV19 and J is TRBJ1-4, with a weak D call TRBD1 (5 bases). Germline CDR1 and CDR2: LNHDA and SQIVND (reference sequence). This CDR3 has 15 residues. The V gene lost 1 base and the J gene lost 8 bases, with 14 bases spanning the gap. Full variable domain (remainder filled in from reference TRBV19 and TRBJ1-4): DGGITQSPKYLFRKEGQNVTLSCEQNLNHDAMYWYRQDPGQGLRLIYYSQIVNDFQKGDIAEGYSVSREKKESFPLTVTSAQKNPTAFYLCASSIGRQGNEKLFFGSGTQLSVL.

The genes are TRBV5-4 and TRBJ2-7; 9 nucleotides align to TRBD1. J was trimmed by 2 bases and V by 5 bases; bases with no gene match: 8. CDR1 SGHNT and CDR2 YYREEE come from the germline V gene (reference sequence). The CDR3 is made up of 15 amino acids. The CDR3 loop is CASRRQGEVAYEQYF. The CDR3 DNA follows: TGTGCCAGCAGGCGACAGGGGGAAGTGGCCTACGAGCAGTACTTC.